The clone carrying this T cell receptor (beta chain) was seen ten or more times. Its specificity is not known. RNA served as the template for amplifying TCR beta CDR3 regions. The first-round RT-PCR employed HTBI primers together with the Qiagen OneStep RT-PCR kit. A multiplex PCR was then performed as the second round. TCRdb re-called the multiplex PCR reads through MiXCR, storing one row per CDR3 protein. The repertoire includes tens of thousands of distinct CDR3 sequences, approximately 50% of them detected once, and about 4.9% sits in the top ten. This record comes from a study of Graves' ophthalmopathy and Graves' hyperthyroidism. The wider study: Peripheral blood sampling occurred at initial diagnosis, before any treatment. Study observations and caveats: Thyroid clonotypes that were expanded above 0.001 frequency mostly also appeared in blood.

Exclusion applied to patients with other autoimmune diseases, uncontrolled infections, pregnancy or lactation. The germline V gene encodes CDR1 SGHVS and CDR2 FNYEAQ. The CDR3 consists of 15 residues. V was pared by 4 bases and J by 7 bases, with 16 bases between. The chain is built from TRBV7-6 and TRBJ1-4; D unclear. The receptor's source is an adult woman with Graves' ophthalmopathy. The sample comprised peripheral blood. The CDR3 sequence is CASSSDGSISEKLFF. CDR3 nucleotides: TGTGCCAGCAGCTCGGACGGCTCGATAAGTGAAAAACTGTTTTTT.